The clone carrying this TCR beta chain came up many times. As yet, its antigen is unknown. The data derive from a study of blood T cells in healthy people across ages. Study outcomes and limitations: Fewer expanded clones and more diversity marked long-lived versus aged donors.

PBMCs were isolated at a quantity of at least 6.5 million per sample. Every sample gave at least 6 micrograms of total RNA when it was extracted. A J-beta primer mix and a sample-barcoded 5' primer were used in a second PCR of roughly 7 to 12 cycles. TCRdb reprocessed the 5' RACE reads with MiXCR, giving one entry per CDR3 protein. This table holds 1.5 million to 2 million distinct CDR3 sequences, roughly two fifths found once. The CDR3 spans 12 residues. Per the germline V gene, CDR1 is DFQATT and CDR2 is SNEGSKA (reference sequence). With V trimmed by 3 bases and J by 6 bases, 4 bases remained unmatched.

The rearrangement links TRBV20-1 to TRBJ1-2, with 7 nucleotides matching TRBD1. The receptor comes from a human donor in good health. What was sequenced was blood. CDR3 sequence reads: CSASRQGDGYTF. The CDR3 DNA reads as TGCAGTGCTAGCAGACAGGGAGATGGCTACACCTTC.